These 27 T cell receptor beta chains were all obtained from the same sample, sequenced in a study of radiotherapy plus CTLA-4 blockade in lung cancer. Generated by immunoSEQ multiplex PCR, the TCRdb table keeps only in-frame clones and is missing some. The sample carries over 50,000 clones, around 80% recorded once. Source: peripheral blood, taken from a patient treated with radiotherapy plus ipilimumab. Receptors were obtained from a human donor with non-small cell lung cancer who had a complete response to radiotherapy plus ipilimumab.

V is TRBV30 and J is TRBJ2-3; 9 bases are shared with TRBD2. The CDR3 consists of 17 residues. Trimming took 2 bases from V and 2 from J; bases not matched to a gene: 11. Germline CDR1 GTSNPN, CDR2 SVGIG (reference sequence). The DNA for the CDR3 is TGTGCCTGGAGTCCGGTGGCTAGCGGGGCCCTCACAGATACGCAGTATTTT. Translation gives CAWSPVASGALTDTQYF. Variable domain in full (rest from reference TRBV30 and TRBJ2-3): SQTIHQWPATLVQPVGSPLSLECTVEGTSNPNLYWYRQAAGRGLQLLFYSVGIGQISSEVPQNLSASRPQDRQFILSSKKLLLSDSGFYLCAWSPVASGALTDTQYFGPGTRLTVL.

This chain links TRBV6-5 with TRBJ1-6; D not resolved. The CDR3 covers 14 residues. V dropped 6 bases and J dropped 4 bases, with 10 bases sitting between them. CDR1 is MNHEY, CDR2 SVGAGI, per germline. The CDR3 DNA follows: TGTGCCAGCAGGCCCTCACTATATAATTCACCCCTCCACTTT. Translated, it gives CASRPSLYNSPLHF.

The chain employs TRBV6-6 and TRBJ2-7; D is ambiguous. CDR1 and CDR2 (germline): MNHNY, SVGAGI (reference sequence). The CDR3 extends over 13 amino acids. Trimming stripped 0 bases from V and 6 bases from J, with 9 bases between. The CDR3 DNA is TGTGCCAGCAGTTACTCCGGAGACGGCGAGCAGTACGTC. This sequence encodes CASSYSGDGEQYV.

In its sample, this clone was seen many times. The genes are TRBV10-3 and TRBJ1-4; perhaps TRBD1 as D (5 bases). Looked up from germline, CDR1 is ENHRY and CDR2 is SYGVKD. CDR3 length: 15 amino acids. Trimming removed 5 bases at V and 0 bases at J, with 10 bases between. The CDR3 loop reads CAISSGTATNEKLFF. The CDR3 DNA is TGTGCCATCAGTAGCGGGACTGCAACTAATGAAAAACTGTTTTTT.

This clone came up a few times. This chain joins TRBV4-1 and TRBJ2-4; perhaps TRBD2 as D (6 bases). CDR1 and CDR2 (germline): MGHRA, YSYEKL. This CDR3 region has 17 residues. Trimming stripped 1 base from V and 2 bases from J, with 15 bases between. Here the CDR3 DNA reads TGCGCCAGCAGCCAAGGAACGCTAGGGAGGACCAAAAACATTCAGTACTTC. Its translation: CASSQGTLGRTKNIQYF.

In its sample, this clone was seen a few times. DNA of the CDR3: TGTGCCAGCTCAGCGACAGCCCTAGCCAAAAACATTCAGTACTTC. Translation: CASSATALAKNIQYF. V gene TRBV18 combines with J gene TRBJ2-4, with D tentatively TRBD1 (5 bases). With 5 bases removed from V and 0 bases from J, the gap between germline ends came to 11 bases. Germline loops: CDR1 KGHSH, CDR2 LQKENI. The CDR3 is 15 amino acids.

The chain links TRBV19 to TRBJ1-2; 11 bases align to TRBD1. CDR1 and CDR2 from the germline V gene are LNHDA and SQIVND (reference sequence). V shed 4 bases and J 2 bases; nucleotides not matched to a gene: 9. The CDR3 sequence is 17 residues long. CDR3 sequence: CASSRSGTGGHNYGYTF. CDR3 nucleotide sequence: TGTGCCAGTAGTAGATCCGGGACAGGGGGGCACAACTATGGCTACACCTTC.

V usage is TRBV5-1 and J usage is TRBJ2-1; 7 nucleotides match TRBD2. Looked up from germline, CDR1 is SGHRS and CDR2 is YFSETQ. The V and J ends lost 4 bases and 9 bases, in that order; junction bases with no gene match: 7. This CDR3 has 13 residues. The CDR3 is CASSPGRLAEQFF. DNA of the CDR3: TGCGCCAGCAGCCCGGGCCGACTAGCTGAGCAGTTCTTC.

To note about this clone: The identical CDR3 is also encoded by other nucleotide sequences in the sample. V is TRBV19 and J is TRBJ1-1; D may be TRBD1 (6 bases). V was pared by 5 bases and J by 2 bases, with 12 bases between. Germline CDR1 LNHDA, CDR2 SQIVND (reference sequence). This CDR3 spans 14 amino acids. CDR3 nucleotides: TGTGCCAGTAGTCCCGGACAGCGTAACACTGAAGCTTTCTTT. It encodes CASSPGQRNTEAFF.

The chain has TRBV2 and TRBJ2-3, with 8 bases aligning to TRBD2. V dropped 8 bases and J dropped 2; count of bases not matched to a gene: 6. Germline V gene data show CDR1 as SNHLY and CDR2 as FYNNEI. The CDR3 is made up of 14 amino acids. CDR3 nucleotide sequence: TGTGCCAGCTATCTAGCGGGCTCCACAGATACGCAGTATTTT. Translating it yields CASYLAGSTDTQYF.

This clone showed up just a few times. This sequence joins TRBV9 and TRBJ2-5; D is unresolved. Trimming removed 2 bases at V and 1 base at J, with 6 bases between. In germline, CDR1 is SGDLS, CDR2 YYNGEE. CDR3 length: 13 residues. CDR3 in DNA: TGTGCCAGCAGCGTTAGCCCCCAAGAGACCCAGTACTTC. This translates into CASSVSPQETQYF.

This chain uses TRBV5-1 with TRBJ1-1, with 7 bases lining up with TRBD1. The length of the CDR3 is 14 residues. The trim removed 6 bases at V and 2 bases at J, leaving 7 bases unmatched. Germline values: CDR1 SGHRS, CDR2 YFSETQ. DNA of the CDR3: TGCGCCAGCAAGACCGGGACAGCAAACACTGAAGCTTTCTTT. Translating it yields CASKTGTANTEAFF.

This clone was counted once. The V gene is TRBV6-6, the J gene TRBJ2-1; D not resolved. Germline assignment: CDR1 MNHNY and CDR2 SVGAGI (reference sequence). The CDR3 is made up of 15 amino acids. Trimming shortened V by 5 bases and J by 1 base, and 12 bases separated the two germline ends. CDR3 residues: CASSTRSLSYNEQFF. The CDR3 bases are TGTGCCAGCAGTACCCGGAGCCTTTCCTACAATGAGCAGTTCTTC.

The chain uses TRBV18 and TRBJ2-1, with 8 positions matching TRBD2. The germline V gene has CDR1 KGHSH and CDR2 LQKENI. The CDR3 totals 14 residues. V gave up 8 bases and J gave up 4 bases; unmatched junction bases: 7. CDR3 amino acids: CASQKREPYNEQFF. DNA for the CDR3: TGTGCCAGCCAAAAGCGGGAGCCTTACAATGAGCAGTTCTTC.

This clone occurred once. The rearrangement links TRBV5-6 to TRBJ1-1; the D is unclear. The CDR3 runs to 14 residues. Germline V gene sequence: CDR1 SGHDT, CDR2 YYEEEE. V lost 0 bases, J lost 0 bases, and 6 bases lay in between. The CDR3 loop reads CASSLGALNTEAFF. CDR3 bases: TGTGCCAGCAGCTTGGGGGCGCTGAACACTGAAGCTTTCTTT.

The CDR3 sequence: CASSFPGLGNTIYF. DNA of the CDR3: TGTGCCAGCAGCTTCCCGGGACTTGGAAACACCATATATTTT. V usage is TRBV5-4 and J usage is TRBJ1-3; maybe TRBD1 (5 bases). With 2 bases removed from V and 3 bases from J, the gap between germline ends came to 9 bases. Per germline, CDR1 SGHNT and CDR2 YYREEE (reference sequence). The CDR3 spans 14 residues.

This chain links TRBV9 with TRBJ2-7; the match to TRBD1 covers 8 bases. CDR1 and CDR2 (germline): SGDLS, YYNGEE. This CDR3 has 15 residues. The V gene end was trimmed by 4 bases and the J gene end by 3 bases; junction bases not matched to a gene: 9. CDR3 region: CASSPTDRAFYEQYF. The CDR3 DNA sequence: TGTGCCAGCAGCCCCACGGACAGGGCTTTCTACGAGCAGTACTTC.

This clone was detected only a few times. The chain recombines TRBV19 with TRBJ1-4; D is perhaps TRBD1 (6 bases). The CDR3 consists of 15 residues. V lost 5 bases and J lost 8, with 18 bases in between. Germline-derived CDR1 and CDR2 are LNHDA and SQIVND (reference sequence). CDR3 sequence (DNA): TGTGCCAGTAGTCCCGTCGCGGGGGCGAACGAAAAACTGTTTTTT. It yields the protein CASSPVAGANEKLFF.

This chain uses TRBV10-3 with TRBJ2-3; TRBD2 matches at 10 bases. Germline V gene data show CDR1 as ENHRY and CDR2 as SYGVKD. Trimming cost V 6 bases and J 4 bases; bases outside gene matches: 4. The CDR3 is 14 amino acids. Here the CDR3 DNA reads TGTGCCATCAGGAGCGGGGGGGTCTCAGATACGCAGTATTTT. Amino acids: CAIRSGGVSDTQYF.

CDR3 sequence reads: CASSYSRGTATSQYF. The CDR3 DNA is TGTGCCAGCAGTTATTCGCGGGGGACCGCGACTTCGCAGTATTTT. This rearrangement joins TRBV6-5 to TRBJ2-3, with 7 bases fitting TRBD2. Germline CDR1 reads MNHEY; CDR2 reads SVGAGI. The V segment lost 3 bases and the J segment 10 bases; nucleotides outside the gene matches: 13. The CDR3 has 15 residues.

The chain links TRBV11-2 to TRBJ2-7; D is undetermined. The germline V and J ends were trimmed by 5 bases and 0 bases, with 11 bases remaining between them. The germline gives CDR1 SGHAT, CDR2 FQNNGV. This CDR3 has 14 residues. CDR3 residues: CASSPNTISYEQYF. CDR3 coding DNA: TGTGCCAGCAGCCCCAACACAATCTCCTACGAGCAGTACTTC.

This chain connects TRBV4-1 to TRBJ2-5, with a possible D match to TRBD1 (7 bases). Between the trimmed V and J ends, which lost 4 bases and 4 bases, there was a span of 19 bases. CDR3 length: 16 residues. In germline, CDR1 is MGHRA, CDR2 YSYEKL. Here the CDR3 reads CASSRFGRQGGETQYF. As DNA, the CDR3 is TGCGCCAGCAGCCGGTTTGGCCGCCAGGGGGGAGAGACCCAGTACTTC.

The genes are TRBV11-2 and TRBJ2-2; TRBD2 agrees at 8 bases. Germline assignment: CDR1 SGHAT and CDR2 FQNNGV. The CDR3 consists of 15 residues. V lost 5 bases and J lost 5; bases outside the gene matches: 7. The CDR3 spells CASSLTGGPTGELFF. CDR3 coding DNA: TGTGCCAGCAGCCTTACGGGGGGGCCAACCGGGGAGCTGTTTTTT. The complete variable domain, with remaining parts taken from reference TRBV11-2 and TRBJ2-2, reads EAGVAQSPRYKIIEKRQSVAFWCNPISGHATLYWYQQILGQGPKLLIQFQNNGVVDDSQLPKDRFSAERLKGVDSTLKIQPAKLEDSAVYLCASSLTGGPTGELFFGEGSRLTVL.

The CDR3, as DNA: TGTGCCAGCAGCCGCTACCCGGGACAGGGCGCTGAAGCTTTCTTT. This encodes CASSRYPGQGAEAFF. This rearrangement joins TRBV27 to TRBJ1-1; 9 nucleotides line up with TRBD1. Germline CDR1 is MNHEY and CDR2 is SMNVEV (reference sequence). V was clipped by 6 bases and J by 6 bases; unmatched bases: 11. The length of the CDR3 is 15 residues.

The rearrangement joins TRBV27 to TRBJ2-1; 11 bases match TRBD2. The V gene's germline CDR1 is MNHEY and CDR2 SMNVEV (reference sequence). V gave up 3 bases and J gave up 9 bases; unmatched junction bases: 22. CDR3 length: 20 amino acids. For the CDR3, the DNA is TGTGCCAGCAGTTTCTCTAGAGCGGGGAGAACTAGCGGGAGCCGAAGTGAGCAGTTCTTC. This translates into CASSFSRAGRTSGSRSEQFF.

This clone was observed once. Here the CDR3 DNA reads TGTGCCTGGAGTGCAGGGAGGGGAACCTACTCTGGGGCCAACGTCCTGACTTTC. This gives the protein CAWSAGRGTYSGANVLTF. This chain joins TRBV30 and TRBJ2-6; TRBD2 matches 7 bases. The trim removed 1 base at V and 0 bases at J, leaving 9 bases unmatched. The CDR3 extends over 18 amino acids. CDR1 and CDR2 (germline): GTSNPN, SVGIG (reference sequence).

V gene TRBV19 combines with J gene TRBJ1-1; D is unclear. The V and J ends lost 3 bases and 1 base respectively, with 6 bases between them. This CDR3 comprises 13 residues. CDR1 is LNHDA, CDR2 SQIVND, per germline (reference sequence). The CDR3: CASSMLANTEAFF. The CDR3 DNA sequence: TGTGCCAGTAGTATGCTGGCGAACACTGAAGCTTTCTTT.